This is a list of T cell receptor beta chains from one sample in a study of blood T cell repertoires in COVID-19. The data were produced by immunoSEQ multiplex PCR, yet TCRdb's version contains in-frame clones alone and is incomplete. The sample records around 60,000 clones, around 90% being singletons. What was sequenced was peripheral blood. The receptors stem from a man between 60 and 70 years old with acute or convalescent COVID-19. Both conserved end residues are part of each CDR3. D genes are given only for firm matches. Clone sizes are given selectively: once, few, many, or a class where the clone is expanded.

NA,TRBV5-1,TRBJ1-2,NA,TGCGCCAGCAGCCCGGAGGCAGGCCAAGCGAGCTACACCTTC,CASSPEAGQASYTF
NA,TRBV15,TRBJ2-1,TRBD2,TGTGCCACCAGCCTAAGGGCTGCGGGAGCAAATGAGCAGTTCTTC,CATSLRAAGANEQFF
NA,TRBV4-1,TRBJ1-1,NA,TGCGCCAGCAGCCAGCCTATGAGGAACACTGAAGCTTTCTTT,CASSQPMRNTEAFF
NA,TRBV24-1,TRBJ1-5,NA,TGTGCCACCAGTGACAGGGGCGGAATGCAGCCCCAGCATTTT,CATSDRGGMQPQHF
NA,TRBV7-7,TRBJ2-1,TRBD1,TGTGCCAGCAGCCCCGGGACAGGAACCTACAATGAGCAGTTCTTC,CASSPGTGTYNEQFF
once,TRBV4-1,TRBJ1-4,NA,TGCGCCAGCAGCCGAGGACAGAGGACAACTAATGAAAAACTGTTTTTT,CASSRGQRTTNEKLFF
NA,TRBV4-2,TRBJ2-7,TRBD1,TGTGCCAGCAGCGAAGCCCGTACAGGGGACCACGAGCAGTACTTC,CASSEARTGDHEQYF
NA,TRBV9,TRBJ1-1,TRBD1,TGTGCCAGCAGCCCTACAGGGGCCGGCACTGAAGCTTTCTTT,CASSPTGAGTEAFF
NA,TRBV7-2,TRBJ2-1,TRBD1,TGTGCGAGTAAAGGGGGCCCCCCCAATGAGCAGTTCTTC,CASKGGPPNEQFF
NA,TRBV6-6,TRBJ2-7,NA,TGTGCCAGCCAAGCAGGGGACAACTCCTACGAGCAGTACTTC,CASQAGDNSYEQYF
NA,TRBV4-1,TRBJ2-7,TRBD1,TGCGCCAGCAGCCAAAAGTCCCATTCCGGGGACAGCAAACTCTACGAGCAGTACTTC,CASSQKSHSGDSKLYEQYF
NA,TRBV7-2,TRBJ1-5,NA,TGTGCCAGCAGCTTAAACCAGAATAGCAATCAGCCCCAGCATTTT,CASSLNQNSNQPQHF
NA,TRBV20-1,TRBJ2-7,NA,TGCAGTGCTAGTCGTGTAGTGAAAAGTGAGCAGTACTTC,CSASRVVKSEQYF
NA,TRBV9,TRBJ1-2,NA,TGTGCCAGCAGCGTAGGCCCCTTTGAAGCCACCTTCTATGGCTACACCTTC,CASSVGPFEATFYGYTF
few,TRBV5-1,TRBJ2-3,TRBD1,TGCGCCAGCAGCCCGGGGACAGGGAAGAGTACAGATACGCAGTATTTT,CASSPGTGKSTDTQYF
NA,TRBV2,TRBJ1-2,NA,TGTGCCAGCAGTGGAACTGAGTATGGCTACACCTTC,CASSGTEYGYTF
NA,TRBV11-3,TRBJ2-1,NA,TGTGCCAGCAGCTTAGTCGTTAGCGGTCCCAATGAGCAGTTCTTC,CASSLVVSGPNEQFF
NA,TRBV28,TRBJ2-3,TRBD2,TGTGCCAGCAGTTTTTCCAGCGGGGGGAACACAGATACGCAGTATTTT,CASSFSSGGNTDTQYF
NA,TRBV20-1,TRBJ1-2,NA,TGCAGTGCTAGTGTCCAGTTTAACTATGGCTACACCTTC,CSASVQFNYGYTF
NA,TRBV5-1,TRBJ1-4,NA,TGCGCCAGCAGCTTCGGTCCCCTCGACACTGCAACTAATGAAAAACTGTTTTTT,CASSFGPLDTATNEKLFF
NA,TRBV4-1,TRBJ2-1,TRBD2,TGCGCAGCGACGGGAGCGGGGGGCCCTTACAATGAGCAGTTCTTC,CAATGAGGPYNEQFF
NA,TRBV19,TRBJ2-3,TRBD2,TGTGCCAGTAGACGAAAAGCGGGGGGGCCCACAGATACGCAGTATTTT,CASRRKAGGPTDTQYF
once,TRBV18,TRBJ1-4,TRBD1,TGTGCCAGCTCACCCCGGGGACAGGGAGGTGAAAAACTGTTTTTT,CASSPRGQGGEKLFF
NA,TRBV5-1,TRBJ1-1,NA,TGCGCCAGCACAGGCCTGATAAACACTGAAGCTTTCTTT,CASTGLINTEAFF
NA,TRBV30,TRBJ2-7,NA,TGTGCCTGGAGTGTGGGGGGACAGTACGAGCAGTACTTC,CAWSVGGQYEQYF
NA,TRBV21-1,TRBJ2-1,NA,TGTGCCAGTAGACTAGCCCACTACAATGAGCAGTTCTTC,CASRLAHYNEQFF
NA,TRBV27,TRBJ2-2,TRBD1,TGTGCCAGCAGCCTTCGGGGACAGGGCGGCACCGGGGAGCTGTTTTTT,CASSLRGQGGTGELFF
NA,TRBV6-5,TRBJ1-2,TRBD1,TGTGCCAGCAGTCGGGACAGAGTGGGGGGCTACACCTTC,CASSRDRVGGYTF
once,TRBV11-2,TRBJ2-3,TRBD1,TGTGCCAGCAGCCGGACAGGGGGTCAAGATACGCAGTATTTT,CASSRTGGQDTQYF
once,TRBV7-8,TRBJ2-7,TRBD1,TGTGCCAGCAGCTGGGGACAGGGCTACGAGCAGTACTTC,CASSWGQGYEQYF
NA,TRBV27,TRBJ2-1,NA,TGTGCCAGCGCCCCTGGGGCTGGCTACAATGAGCAGTTCTTC,CASAPGAGYNEQFF
NA,TRBV15,TRBJ2-3,TRBD1,TGTGCCACCAGCTCCCGGACAGGGGCAGATACGCAGTATTTT,CATSSRTGADTQYF
NA,TRBV7-2,TRBJ1-2,NA,TGTGCCAGCAGCCAGGACAGAGGATGGTACACCTTC,CASSQDRGWYTF
NA,TRBV18,TRBJ1-4,NA,TGTGCCAGTGGAATAGGCGGGAACGAAGAAAAACTGTTTTTT,CASGIGGNEEKLFF
NA,TRBV18,TRBJ1-1,NA,TGTGCCAGCTCACCGAGTGCCGGGGGCACTGAAGCTTTCTTT,CASSPSAGGTEAFF
NA,TRBV2,TRBJ1-2,NA,TGTGCCAGCAGAACAGGGAATGAAGGCTACACCTTC,CASRTGNEGYTF
NA,TRBV3-1/TRBV3-2,TRBJ1-5,NA,TGTGCCAGCAGCCAAGATCGTTTTCAGCCCCAGCATTTT,CASSQDRFQPQHF
NA,TRBV9,TRBJ2-1,TRBD2,TGTGCCAGCAGCGTAGAGGGCGGGGGGGCCCGTGAGCAGTTCTTC,CASSVEGGGAREQFF
NA,TRBV11-2,TRBJ2-7,NA,TGTGCCAGCAGCTTAGAAGACAGAGTCTACGAGCAGTACTTC,CASSLEDRVYEQYF
NA,TRBV10-3,TRBJ1-3,TRBD1,TGTGCCATCAGTACAGGGGGAACTGGAAACACCATATATTTT,CAISTGGTGNTIYF
NA,TRBV6-5,TRBJ2-1,NA,TGTGCCAGCACCAGAGCGGGCTCCTACAATGAGCAGTTCTTC,CASTRAGSYNEQFF
once,TRBV7-8,TRBJ2-7,NA,TGTGCCAGCAGCTTAGGATCCGGGGGCTCCTACGAGCAGTACTTC,CASSLGSGGSYEQYF